The 11 T cell receptor beta chains listed next were all sequenced from one sample in a study of cytomegalovirus exposure and HLA in healthy donors (dated 2017 in TCRdb). Libraries came from the immunoSEQ multiplex PCR assay. For the multiplex PCR, a mixture combining 60 forward primers for TCR Vbeta segments and 13 reverse primers for TCR Jbeta segments was used. TCRdb stores this immuneACCESS table with in-frame sequences only. Part of the clones is absent; in the studies checked, under half of the shortfall reflects unresolved V genes, and no reason is known for the rest. Present in this sample are about 180,000 clones, just under 80% of which were seen just once. Jointly, the top ten make up under 2% of the sample. Sequencing was carried out using PBMCs. These receptors were obtained from a woman aged 30 to 39 in good health and CMV-seronegative.

The chain carries TRBV6-5 and TRBJ2-7; 7 bases are shared with TRBD2. The CDR3 loop spans 15 amino acids. After removal of 7 bases from V and 0 bases from J, the junction contained 9 bases not matched to a gene. The germline gives CDR1 MNHEY, CDR2 SVGAGI. The CDR3 protein is CASNTAGRSSYEQYF. CDR3 nucleotide sequence: TGTGCCAGCAACACGGCCGGGAGGAGCTCCTACGAGCAGTACTTC.

The gene calls are TRBV5-1 and TRBJ2-7; tentative D call: TRBD2 (6 bases). The germline V gene has CDR1 SGHRS and CDR2 YFSETQ. CDR3 length: 13 amino acids. The V gene lost 4 bases and the J gene lost 7 bases, with 15 bases spanning the gap. In DNA, the CDR3 is TGCGCCAGCAGCCTATCAGTCGGGGGTGAGCAGTACTTC. It is translated as CASSLSVGGEQYF.

The chain couples TRBV7-3 to TRBJ2-7, with D possibly matching TRBD1 (5 bases). CDR3 length equals 14 residues. V dropped 2 bases and J dropped 3 bases, with 11 bases sitting between them. Germline CDR1 SGHTA, CDR2 FQGTGA. The CDR3 here is CASSLGLGDYEQYF. CDR3 coding DNA: TGTGCCAGCAGCTTAGGTTTAGGGGACTACGAGCAGTACTTC.

The chain carries TRBV4-1 and TRBJ1-1, with D hard to call. Germline loops: CDR1 MGHRA, CDR2 YSYEKL. Trimming shortened V by 0 bases and J by 2 bases, and 7 bases separated the two germline ends. This CDR3 has 14 amino acids. CDR3 DNA: TGCGCCAGCAGCCAAGAGTCCAGAAACACTGAAGCTTTCTTT. It codes for CASSQESRNTEAFF.

This rearrangement joins TRBV9 to TRBJ1-5, with D unclear. CDR1 is SGDLS, CDR2 YYNGEE, per germline. Trimming shortened V by 4 bases and J by 7 bases, and 15 bases separated the two germline ends. This CDR3 is built from 14 residues. The CDR3 is CASSPSLYPQPQHF. The CDR3 nucleotides read TGTGCCAGCAGCCCTAGTCTTTACCCCCAGCCCCAGCATTTT.

The chain carries TRBV7-8 and TRBJ2-7, with D possibly matching TRBD2 (7 bases). V dropped 3 bases and J dropped 5 bases, with 17 bases sitting between them. CDR3 length: 15 amino acids. The germline V gene encodes CDR1 SGHVS and CDR2 FQNEAQ. The CDR3 region is CASSLAGAILNEQYF. CDR3 DNA: TGTGCCAGCAGCTTGGCGGGGGCAATTCTCAACGAGCAGTACTTC.

The rearrangement links TRBV2 to TRBJ1-1; 7 bases line up with TRBD1. The CDR3 contains 14 residues. Germline V gene sequence: CDR1 SNHLY, CDR2 FYNNEI. Trimming cost V 6 bases and J 0 bases; bases outside gene matches: 4. CDR3: CASSYRGMNTEAFF. The CDR3 DNA reads TGTGCCAGCAGCTACAGGGGCATGAACACTGAAGCTTTCTTT.

The chain recombines TRBV5-4 with TRBJ1-2; 9 bases agree with TRBD1. Germline CDR1 reads SGHNT; CDR2 reads YYREEE (reference sequence). V lost 0 bases to trimming and J lost 6 bases; unmatched junction nucleotides: 6. There are 15 residues in the CDR3. The CDR3 DNA reads as TGTGCCAGCAGCTTGGGGGACAGGGTGAATGATGGCTACACCTTC. The encoded protein is CASSLGDRVNDGYTF.

Details on this clone: Other DNA sequences within the sample encode an identical CDR3. V and J are TRBV9 and TRBJ2-7, with TRBD1 matching 9 bases. Per germline, CDR1 SGDLS and CDR2 YYNGEE. The CDR3 runs 13 residues. With V trimmed by 2 bases and J by 3 bases, 0 bases remained unmatched. The CDR3 DNA is TGTGCCAGCAGCGTGGACAGGGGCTACGAGCAGTACTTC. It translates to CASSVDRGYEQYF.

The genes are TRBV6-5 and TRBJ1-2; 8 bases line up with TRBD1. Germline values: CDR1 MNHEY, CDR2 SVGAGI. This CDR3 comprises 14 residues. J gave up 5 bases and V 6 bases, and 8 bases lay outside the gene matches. CDR3 sequence reads: CASRRRTGTYGYTF. The CDR3 DNA is TGTGCCAGCAGACGTCGGACAGGGACTTATGGCTACACCTTC.

The chain recombines TRBV7-2 with TRBJ1-2; D gene uncertain. V was cut by 0 bases and J by 0 bases, with 14 bases left in between. From germline, CDR1 is SGHTA and CDR2 FQGNSA. The CDR3 is 17 residues long. The CDR3 coding sequence is TGTGCCAGCAGCTTAGCGGTTCGGTCGATTACTAACTATGGCTACACCTTC. This encodes CASSLAVRSITNYGYTF.